This TCR beta chain was identified in a study of shared clonotypes between healthy human individuals. CD45RO-negative, CCR7-selected cells formed the naive CD8 fraction, which excluded terminally differentiated effector memory CD45RA+ cells. Authors' processing steps: Junction-only immunoSEQ data arrived without quality scores, meaning filtering differed. Method: immunoSEQ multiplex PCR; TCRdb's copy keeps in-frame clones and lacks some. The V and J calls and clone size were taken over from that table, and D and trimming were inferred from the DNA. The sample gives over 2 million clones, over 85% of which show up once; more than 0.95% is in the top ten. This TCR derives from a man aged 18 to 30 in good health. The sample consisted of naive CD8+ T cells sorted from blood.

The CDR3 reads CASSLGPNIQYF. The CDR3 nucleotides read TGTGCCAGCAGCTTAGGCCCAAACATTCAGTACTTC. This sequence joins TRBV7-9 and TRBJ2-4, with D unclear. The CDR3 extends over 12 amino acids. Trimming took 1 base from V and 6 from J, leaving 4 bases between them. The V gene's germline CDR1 is SEHNR and CDR2 FQNEAQ (reference sequence).